This T cell receptor (beta chain) came from a study of molecular identifiers for immune sequencing clone quantification. Notes on the study in general: Identical TCR molecules that share a barcode could lead to an underestimation of highly expanded clone sizes.

This clonotype was observed at least ten times. Its antigen remains unidentified. Methods described previously were used for bulk TCR libraries, and listed TCR primers were applied. One entry per CDR3 protein, called by TCRdb with MiXCR from the PCR reads. The sample comprises some 320,000 distinct CDR3 sequences, roughly a quarter of which are singletons, and roughly 0.7% rests with the top ten. The CDR3 totals 16 residues. With 0 bases clipped from V and 3 bases from J, the junction kept 7 bases outside the gene matches. Germline CDR1 reads SGDLS; CDR2 reads YYNGEE. Sample: naive CD8+ T cells from blood, with Jurkat cell RNA spiked in. Subset reported: FACS-sorted CD8+CD4-CCR7+CD45RA+ naive T cells. J is TRBJ2-3 and V is TRBV9; 7 positions agree with TRBD1. The clonotype originates from a human donor in good health. Some libraries in this study had Jurkat cell RNA spiked in. CDR3 residues: CASSVGAGGRTDTQYF. The CDR3 DNA reads TGTGCCAGCAGCGTAGGGGCAGGGGGTAGGACAGATACGCAGTATTTT.